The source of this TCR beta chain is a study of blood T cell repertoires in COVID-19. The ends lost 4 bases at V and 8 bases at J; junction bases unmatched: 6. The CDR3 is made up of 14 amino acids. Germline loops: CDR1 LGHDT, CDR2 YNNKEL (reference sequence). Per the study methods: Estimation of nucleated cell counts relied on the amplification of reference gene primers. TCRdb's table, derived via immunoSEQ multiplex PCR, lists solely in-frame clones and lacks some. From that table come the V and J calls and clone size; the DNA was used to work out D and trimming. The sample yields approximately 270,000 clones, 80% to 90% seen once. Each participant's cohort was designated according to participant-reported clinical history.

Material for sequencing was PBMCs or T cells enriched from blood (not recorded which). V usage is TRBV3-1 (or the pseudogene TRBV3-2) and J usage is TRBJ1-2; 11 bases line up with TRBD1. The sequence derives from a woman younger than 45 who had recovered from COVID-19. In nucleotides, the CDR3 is TGTGCCAGCAGCCGGACAGGGGGCGGTAAGGGCTACACCTTC. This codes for CASSRTGGGKGYTF.